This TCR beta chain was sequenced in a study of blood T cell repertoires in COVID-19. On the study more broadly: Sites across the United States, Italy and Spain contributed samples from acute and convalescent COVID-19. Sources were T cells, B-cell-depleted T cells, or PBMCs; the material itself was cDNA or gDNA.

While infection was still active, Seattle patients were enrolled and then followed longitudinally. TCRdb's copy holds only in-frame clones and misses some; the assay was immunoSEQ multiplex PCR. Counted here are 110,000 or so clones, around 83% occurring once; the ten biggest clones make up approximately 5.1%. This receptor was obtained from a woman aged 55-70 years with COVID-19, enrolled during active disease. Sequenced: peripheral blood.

Here the CDR3 reads CASSSPFGRANTEAFF. For the CDR3, the DNA is TGTGCCAGCAGTTCCCCCTTCGGCAGGGCGAACACTGAAGCTTTCTTT. J is TRBJ1-1 and V is TRBV6-5, with TRBD1 as a possible D gene (5 bases). Per germline, CDR1 MNHEY and CDR2 SVGAGI. The germline V and J ends were trimmed by 4 bases and 1 base, with 16 bases remaining between them. The CDR3 is 16 amino acids.